The clone carrying this T cell receptor (beta chain) was seen ten or more times. Its matching antigen is unknown. With 4 bases clipped from V and 3 bases from J, the junction kept 5 bases outside the gene matches. Germline CDR1 is SGDLS and CDR2 is YYNGEE. The CDR3 extends over 16 amino acids. Sample time point: patch test 3, about 24 weeks after DPC sensitization. Indicated treatment: therapeutic diphenylcyclopropenone sensitization with weekly scalp DPC. Patients had alopecia, were aged 18 to 70, and were not pregnant. Using its own MiXCR run on the RACE reads, TCRdb lists one record per CDR3 protein. The table lists 82,000 or so distinct CDR3 sequences, around 13% of them singletons. The data are from a study of human T cells and chemical hapten exposure. Study background: Patients received weekly diphenylcyclopropenone doses to the scalp throughout the roughly 24-week study. Per-sample TCR yield variation was attributed mainly to small pooled library volume differences. Study results and limitations: It was expanded TCRs that formed significantly more large CDR3 similarity clusters than controls did.

The TCR sequence derives from a woman aged 50 to 60 with alopecia areata. Some clones in this sample may be carry-over from other donors' samples. The starting material was whole blood, obtained in connection with sensitization to the hapten diphenylcyclopropenone (DPC). The chain combines TRBV9 with TRBJ2-1, with TRBD2 identical over 12 bases. CDR3 DNA sequence: TGTGCCAGCAGCCAACTAGCGGGAGGCCTCTACAATGAGCAGTTCTTC. Translation: CASSQLAGGLYNEQFF.